A single sample is the source of the 2 T cell receptor beta chains below, sequenced in a study of blood T cell repertoires in COVID-19. Repertoires were generated with immunoSEQ multiplex PCR, while TCRdb's copy carries only in-frame clones and drops some. The table lists approximately 290,000 clones, over 85% of them singletons. The sample consisted of peripheral blood. Every receptor here comes from a woman aged 25 to 39 with COVID-19, enrolled during active disease.

The rearrangement links TRBV5-5 to TRBJ2-7; TRBD1 matches 8 bases. Germline V gene data show CDR1 as SGHKS and CDR2 as YYEKEE (reference sequence). This CDR3 contains 15 residues. The ends lost 5 bases at V and 6 bases at J; junction bases unmatched: 13. The CDR3 bases are TGTGCCAGCAGGATGATGACAGGGGCGTTGTTCGAGCAGTACTTC. This translates into CASRMMTGALFEQYF.

The V gene is TRBV19, the J gene TRBJ1-4; 8 bases align to TRBD1. The CDR3 contains 14 residues. Germline values: CDR1 LNHDA, CDR2 SQIVND (reference sequence). V was pared by 5 bases and J by 7 bases, with 6 bases of the junction left unmatched. Written as DNA, the CDR3 is TGTGCCAGTAGTCAAGACAGGGGTGGTGAAAAACTGTTTTTT. It translates to CASSQDRGGEKLFF.